These T cell receptor beta chains were read from a single sample in a study of cytomegalovirus exposure and HLA in healthy donors. Method: immunoSEQ multiplex PCR; TCRdb's copy keeps in-frame clones and lacks some. The sample has fewer than 90,000 clones; approximately 77% are singletons. The sample comprised PBMCs. The source is a man under 40 in good health and CMV-seronegative. Both conserved end residues are part of each CDR3.

>TRBV6-6|TRBJ1-1
CAGKPGQEYTEAFF
>TRBV10-1|TRBJ2-1
CASSTLAYPNEQFF
>TRBV2|TRBJ2-6
CASSDSPSAGANVLTF
>TRBV5-5|TRBJ1-2
CASRYGTLYGYTF
>TRBV18|TRBJ2-1
CASSIADRGANEQFF
>TRBV15|TRBJ2-4
CATSRDRARGLLAKNIQYF
>TRBV18|TRBJ1-2
CASSLDRSYGYTF
>TRBV19|TRBJ2-1
CASSRLAQTNEQFF
>TRBV14|TRBJ2-1
CASSQVKGLAGDNEQFF
>TRBV6-5|TRBJ2-1
CASTANYPLDEQFF
>TRBV7-9|TRBJ2-1
CASSTQTGAEQFF
>TRBV28|TRBJ1-2
CASGQNYGYTF
>TRBV4-1|TRBJ2-1
CASSLLGGSNNEQFF
>TRBV7-6|TRBJ2-3
CASSPKDRPDTQYF
>TRBV28|TRBJ1-2
CASTLGQALTYGYTF
>TRBV29-1|TRBJ2-3
CSVGRDTTDTQYF
>TRBV6-5|TRBJ2-7
CASSSGQGLYF
>TRBV5-1|TRBJ2-1
CASSMTGMDNEQFF
>TRBV19|TRBJ2-6
CASSNRDRGSRGANVLTF
>TRBV6-6|TRBJ2-1
CASRPTSGPYNEQFF
>TRBV14|TRBJ2-2
CASSQGGRADTGELFF
>TRBV15|TRBJ1-1
CATSRERGQGGTEAFF
>TRBV18|TRBJ2-5
CASSADLQETQYF
>TRBV27|TRBJ2-3
CASRAPGTDTQYF
>TRBV5-6|TRBJ2-5
CATARRVGETQYF
>TRBV28|TRBJ2-1
CASKGPLASSYNEQFF
>TRBV6-6|TRBJ2-3
CASSYSYMSTDTQYF
>TRBV19|TRBJ2-7
CASSTSGQGIEQYF
>TRBV30|TRBJ2-7
CAWSENRDSTYEQYF
>TRBV7-9|TRBJ2-3
CSSSDGQTHYLKDTQYF
>TRBV27|TRBJ1-1
CASSLGCGINTEAFF
>TRBV7-2|TRBJ1-2
CASSLRGFYGYTF
>TRBV6-1|TRBJ1-3
CASRPQGYGNTIYF
>TRBV14|TRBJ2-3
CASSQAADTQYF
>TRBV30|TRBJ1-1
CAWNRDSPIGAFF
>TRBV14|TRBJ1-1
CASSQDWWAGSTEAFF
>TRBV11-2|TRBJ2-7
CASSLDRVGGIVSYEQYF
>TRBV7-2|TRBJ1-2
CASSLARVGYGYTF
>TRBV28|TRBJ2-2
CASSLRVRANTGELFF
>TRBV2|TRBJ2-7
CASSPGLAGGLWEQYF
>TRBV29-1|TRBJ2-5
CSVAPEGETQYF
>TRBV5-1|TRBJ1-1
CASSLLDSNTEAFF
>TRBV6-6|TRBJ2-2
CASSYGSDRTGELFF
>TRBV5-1|TRBJ1-1
CASSKQVNTEAFF
>TRBV18|TRBJ2-2
CASSPDRSNTGELFF
>TRBV10-2|TRBJ2-4
CASSEQGENIQYF
>TRBV6-1|TRBJ2-7
CASSVETGSSYEQYF
>TRBV5-1|TRBJ2-7
CASSLVGGLEQYF
>TRBV4-1|TRBJ2-3
CASSQDAGAGGYTQYF
>TRBV5-4|TRBJ1-1
CASSSGQGKGVVEAFF
>TRBV14|TRBJ2-7
CASRGQGNYEQYF
>TRBV2|TRBJ2-7
CASREGMGEQYF
>TRBV7-9|TRBJ1-2
CASSQQGARNYGYTF
>TRBV7-2|TRBJ2-1
CASSLGRFGGNEQFF
>TRBV30|TRBJ1-5
CAWEGQGSASMGNQPQHF
>TRBV6-5|TRBJ2-2
CASTGYVNTGELFF
>TRBV6-5|TRBJ1-2
CASSTGYHGYTF